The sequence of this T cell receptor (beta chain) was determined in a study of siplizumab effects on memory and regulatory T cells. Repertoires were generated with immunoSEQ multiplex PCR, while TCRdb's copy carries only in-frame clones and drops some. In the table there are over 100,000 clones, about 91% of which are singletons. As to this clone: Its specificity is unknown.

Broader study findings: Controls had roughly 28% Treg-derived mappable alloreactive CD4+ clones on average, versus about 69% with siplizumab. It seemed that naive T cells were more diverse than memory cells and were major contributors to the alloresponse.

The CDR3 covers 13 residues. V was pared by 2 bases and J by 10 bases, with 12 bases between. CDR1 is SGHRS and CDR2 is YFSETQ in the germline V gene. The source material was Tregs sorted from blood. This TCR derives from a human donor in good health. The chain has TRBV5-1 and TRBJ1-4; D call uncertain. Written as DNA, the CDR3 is TGCGCCAGCAGCTTTGGGCAGGTTGGAAAACTGTTTTTT. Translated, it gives CASSFGQVGKLFF.